This T cell receptor (beta chain) was sequenced for a study of blood T cell repertoires in COVID-19. At the level of the study: The origin of the acute and convalescent COVID-19 samples was the United States, Italy and Spain.

Germline V gives CDR1 SGHVS, CDR2 FQNEAQ. Trimming at V came to 0 bases and at J to 0 bases, leaving 1 base not matched to a gene. CDR3 length: 16 residues. Libraries were prepared by immunoSEQ multiplex PCR; TCRdb keeps only in-frame clonotypes and omits some of them. The table records 250,000 to 400,000 clones, around 87% of them present only once. The study recruited people aged roughly 18 to 89 years across under 25 US areas. The receptor comes from a young woman who had recovered from COVID-19. The chain has TRBV7-8 and TRBJ1-3; 8 nucleotides agree with TRBD1. The sequenced material came from PBMCs or T cells enriched from blood (not recorded which). This chain's CDR3 is CASSLAQGASGNTIYF. CDR3 coding DNA: TGTGCCAGCAGCTTAGCTCAGGGGGCCTCTGGAAACACCATATATTTT.